This T cell receptor beta chain appears in the sequencing data of a study of radiotherapy plus CTLA-4 blockade in lung cancer. Looking at the study overall: The study recorded objective responses in 18% of patients and disease control in approximately 31%.

The assay was immunoSEQ multiplex PCR, and TCRdb's table has in-frame clones only and misses some. The sample carries 50,000 or so clones, approximately 79% recorded once. Study-wide results and limits: Subsequent to radiotherapy plus ipilimumab, tumor-derived TCR clones underwent expansion in blood.

CDR1 is SGHRS and CDR2 is YFSETQ in the germline V gene. V dropped 0 bases and J dropped 3 bases, with 10 bases sitting between them. The CDR3 spans 15 residues. A remark on this clone: No antigen is known for it.

Those patients who had chemo-refractory metastatic non-small-cell lung cancer were given focal radiation along with CTLA-4 blockade through ipilimumab. The TCR was taken from a human donor with non-small cell lung cancer who had stable disease on radiotherapy plus ipilimumab. The sequencing used peripheral blood, collected from a patient treated with radiotherapy plus ipilimumab. V is TRBV5-1 and J is TRBJ1-5, with D unclear. In DNA form, the CDR3 reads TGCGCCAGCAGCTTGGCCGGGCAGGACAATCAGCCCCAGCATTTT. This encodes CASSLAGQDNQPQHF. The variable domain in full, completed from reference TRBV5-1 and TRBJ1-5, reads KAGVTQTPRYLIKTRGQQVTLSCSPISGHRSVSWYQQTPGQGLQFLFEYFSETQRNKGNFPGRFSGRQFSNSRSEMNVSTLELGDSALYLCASSLAGQDNQPQHFGDGTRLSIL.